Listed here are 2 T cell receptor beta chains from one sample, sequenced in a study of blood T cell repertoires in COVID-19. The data were produced by immunoSEQ multiplex PCR, yet TCRdb's version contains in-frame clones alone and is incomplete. The data contain 150,000 to 200,000 clones, roughly 90% of them singletons. The sequenced material came from peripheral blood. The receptors derive from a man aged 55 to 70 with active or convalescent COVID-19.

The chain combines TRBV6-5 with TRBJ2-7; 10 nucleotides match TRBD2. Germline values: CDR1 MNHEY, CDR2 SVGAGI. The CDR3 has 16 residues. V dropped 2 bases and J dropped 4; count of bases not matched to a gene: 8. The CDR3 spells CASSYTHTSGVYEQYF. The CDR3 DNA sequence: TGTGCCAGCAGTTACACCCATACTAGCGGGGTGTACGAGCAGTACTTC.

This chain joins TRBV6-1 and TRBJ1-1; weak D call: TRBD1 (5 bases). V lost 1 base, J lost 6 bases, and 15 bases lay in between. The germline V gene has CDR1 MNHNS and CDR2 SASEGT. The CDR3 length is 15 residues. Here the CDR3 reads CASSEGGLGVPEAFF. The CDR3 DNA is TGTGCCAGCAGTGAAGGGGGACTTGGGGTACCTGAAGCTTTCTTT.